Detailed here is one T cell receptor (beta chain). What it binds is unknown. The V gene's germline CDR1 is SNHLY and CDR2 FYNNEI. Trimming took off 7 bases at V and 9 bases at J, with 10 bases between the two ends. The CDR3 runs 12 residues. These data originate in a study of cytomegalovirus exposure and HLA in healthy donors. As for the study in general: Among the roughly 370 genotyped donors, over 70% were placed in the Caucasian-associated ancestry cluster. Study-wide findings and caveats: In presence/absence analyses, roughly uniform sequencing depth across donors was assumed. Researchers counted roughly 160 TCR beta chains as cytomegalovirus-associated. As confirmed in vitro, a few CMV-associated chains were specific for CMV antigens.

60 Vbeta and 13 Jbeta primers were used in PCR. Profiling relied on immunoSEQ multiplex PCR, and the TCRdb table lists in-frame clones only, not all of them. The sample contains under 200,000 clones, around 81% of which appear only once. The V and J genes are TRBV2 and TRBJ1-6; no clear D gene. The sequence came from a man in his forties in good health and CMV-seronegative. The sequenced sample was PBMCs. DNA of the CDR3: TGTGCCAGCATTCGGGAGGGTTCACCCCTCCACTTT. Its translation is CASIREGSPLHF.